Listed here are 3 T cell receptor beta chains from one sample, sequenced in a study of cytomegalovirus exposure and HLA in healthy donors. The PCR was carried out with 60 Vbeta primers and 13 Jbeta primers. Data came from immunoSEQ multiplex PCR; TCRdb stores just in-frame clones and leaves some out. Among 150,000 to 200,000 clones listed, approximately 80% were seen once. Sequenced input: PBMCs. These TCRs come from a woman aged 25-40 years in good health and CMV-seronegative.

This chain uses TRBV6-5 with TRBJ1-1; TRBD1 matches at 8 bases. CDR3 size: 16 residues. Germline loops: CDR1 MNHEY, CDR2 SVGAGI. The V gene end was trimmed by 2 bases and the J gene end by 5 bases; junction bases not matched to a gene: 10. The CDR3 coding sequence is TGTGCCAGCAGTTACACCGAGACAGGGGCCAAAACTGAAGCTTTCTTT. Translation: CASSYTETGAKTEAFF.

The genes are TRBV5-1 and TRBJ2-3, with 10 bases lining up with TRBD2. V dropped 3 bases and J dropped 4; count of bases not matched to a gene: 11. The length of the CDR3 is 17 residues. CDR1 and CDR2 from the germline V gene are SGHRS and YFSETQ. The CDR3 DNA reads as TGCGCCAGCAGCTCATGGGTAGCGGGGGGTGGAGCAGATACGCAGTATTTT. This encodes CASSSWVAGGGADTQYF.

The rearrangement uses TRBV19 and TRBJ2-7; D perhaps matches TRBD1 (6 bases). Germline V gene sequence: CDR1 LNHDA, CDR2 SQIVND (reference sequence). This CDR3 comprises 17 residues. V was cut by 6 bases and J by 6 bases, with 27 bases left in between. As DNA, the CDR3 is TGTGCCAGTAGCCGCCGTCCTCCTACAGGGAGACCCTCCGAGCAGTACTTC. Its translation: CASSRRPPTGRPSEQYF. Together with reference TRBV19 and TRBJ2-7, the CDR3 gives the full variable domain: DGGITQSPKYLFRKEGQNVTLSCEQNLNHDAMYWYRQDPGQGLRLIYYSQIVNDFQKGDIAEGYSVSREKKESFPLTVTSAQKNPTAFYLCASSRRPPTGRPSEQYFGPGTRLTVT.